A selection of T cell receptor beta chains follows, all from one sample in a study of ipilimumab plus nivolumab after autologous stem cell transplantation. Here immunoSEQ multiplex PCR was the method, and the copy in TCRdb shows in-frame clones only, minus some. The sample records some 45,000 clones, around nine tenths being singletons. This specimen was PBMCs, taken in a trial of ipilimumab plus nivolumab as post-transplant consolidation. These TCRs come from a male donor with multiple myeloma. The CDR3 runs from the conserved cysteine through the conserved F or W.

V,CDR3
TRBV27,CASSHPDSGEQYF
TRBV4-3,CASSQESGSAWTQYF
TRBV4-2,CASQGTGRNHSNQPQHF
TRBV4-1,CASRGFTSGNTIYF
TRBV19,CASSISLYGYTF
TRBV30,CAWSLTGYYEQYF
TRBV5-1,CASSLYGEYEQYF
TRBV7-2,CASSSGLLYGYTF
TRBV7-9,CASSPRGGLNTEAFF
TRBV5-1,CASSSETGHYGYTF
TRBV5-4,CASSLGGAEGAGELFF
TRBV7-2,CASRFQGGGIVYEQYF
TRBV18,CASRDRDGRNSPLHF
TRBV6-4,CASSPGGADTQYF
TRBV6-5,CASSSPGLAGNEQYF
TRBV27,CASSSIPGQGNSEQYF
TRBV5-1,CASSAGTGQYTDTQYF
TRBV11-1,CASSRFSGNTIYF
TRBV28,CASSPYRQAQETQYF
TRBV7-6,CASSFGRQGSYNSPLHF
TRBV30,CAWSDSYGYTF
TRBV6-5,CASSYSPPWSEQYF
TRBV10-2,CASSERRGVYEQYF
TRBV7-9,CASSLNTGDGETQYF
TRBV7-2,CASSLYVRGRVTEAFF
TRBV11-2,CASSTRTDTQYF
TRBV5-1,CASSLGADTYNEQFF
TRBV7-2,CASSLGGTSGTDTQYF
TRBV25-1,CASKRPKNTEAFF
TRBV5-1,CASSSASGGYNEQFF
TRBV5-1,CASSLDASGPSGYTF
TRBV6-5,CASSYSGAGLGTQYF
TRBV6-5,CASTSLATHSYEQYF
TRBV5-5,CASSSSPLPLGNEQFF
TRBV5-1,CASSGGAGGPGDTQYF
TRBV2,CASSEIRQTTEAFF
TRBV9,CASNGGVGFSGNTIYF
TRBV7-8,CASSLQGANYGYTF
TRBV2,CASSGNSGNYGYTF
TRBV5-3,CARRKTGTGNTEAFF
TRBV9,CASSTPGAGETQYF
TRBV6-5,CASSTGQGNTEAFF
TRBV29-1,CSVLSGTGSYEQYF
TRBV2,CASSGPGLAGGHQETQYF
TRBV19,CASSTLGYEQYF
TRBV9,CASSAGSTGTNSPLHF
TRBV25-1,CASSESPGDPFGYGYTF
TRBV5-1,CASSPAGLSREQYF
TRBV6-6,CASSTALGDRLTQFF
TRBV5-4,CASSLGAGGLTDTQYF
TRBV6-5,CASGQADTQYF
TRBV5-1,CASSLVPLLRGLAGKVVEQYF
TRBV4-1,CASSQDGSLSGRNIQYF
TRBV5-8,CASRIIADTGELFF